The clone carrying this T cell receptor beta chain came up a few times. What it binds is unknown. Unique molecular identifiers were added to individual cDNA molecules. TCRdb re-called the 5' RACE reads with MiXCR, one entry per CDR3 protein. In the table there are some 96,000 distinct CDR3 sequences, 15% of which are singletons. The entry originates in a study of early T cells in non-severe SARS-CoV-2 infection. Study in general: Sequencing of bulk RNA from unsorted whole blood was done, without chain pairing. Notes on the study in general: Missing private and CD4 specificities, VDJdb matching favored anti-spike CD8 responses.

The clonotype originates from an adult who was a healthcare worker with PCR-confirmed SARS-CoV-2 infection or an uninfected control (not recorded which). The specimen sequenced was whole blood.

For the CDR3, the DNA is TGTGCCAGCAGCTTAGCTCGCAATGAGCAGTTCTTC. It yields the protein CASSLARNEQFF. The chain carries TRBV7-2 and TRBJ2-1; D ambiguous. The germline V and J ends were trimmed by 0 bases and 6 bases, with 3 bases remaining between them. This CDR3 spans 12 amino acids. The germline V gene encodes CDR1 SGHTA and CDR2 FQGNSA. Based on the CDR3 plus reference TRBV7-2 and TRBJ2-1, the full variable domain is GAGVSQSPSNKVTEKGKDVELRCDPISGHTALYWYRQSLGQGLEFLIYFQGNSAPDKSGLPSDRFSAERTGGSVSTLTIQRTQQEDSAVYLCASSLARNEQFFGPGTRLTVL.